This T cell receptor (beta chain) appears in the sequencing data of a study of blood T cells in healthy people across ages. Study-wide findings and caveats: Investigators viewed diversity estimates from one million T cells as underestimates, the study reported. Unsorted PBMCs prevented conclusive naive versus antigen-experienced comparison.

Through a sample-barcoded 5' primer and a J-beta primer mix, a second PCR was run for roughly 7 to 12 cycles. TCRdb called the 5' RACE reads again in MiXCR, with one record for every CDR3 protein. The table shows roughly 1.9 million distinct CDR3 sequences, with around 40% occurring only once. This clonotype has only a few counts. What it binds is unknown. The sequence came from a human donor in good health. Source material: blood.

Here the CDR3 DNA reads TGTGCCAGCAACCTTCAGCCCAACTATGGCTACACCTTC. Amino acids: CASNLQPNYGYTF. The chain couples TRBV12-3 or TRBV12-4 to TRBJ1-2; the D is unclear. The V end lost 7 bases, the J end lost 2 bases, and 11 bases lay between the germline ends. The CDR3 runs 13 residues.